The clone carrying this T cell receptor beta chain was recorded at least ten times. Amplification of TCR beta CDR3 regions was performed using RNA transcripts as template. A set of HTBI primers served as the primers for a first-round RT-PCR of the TCR CDR3. TCRdb fed the multiplex PCR reads into MiXCR, producing one record per CDR3 protein. The data show about 420,000 distinct CDR3 sequences, roughly 14% seen once. Fresh peripheral blood, 10 ml, was the source of the PBMCs. This sample is drawn from a study of T cells in Graves' hyperthyroidism and ophthalmopathy. Study-wide context: Specimen type is peripheral blood, collected at initial diagnosis prior to any treatment.

CDR1 is SGHTA, CDR2 FQGNSA, per germline. This CDR3 has 20 amino acids. Trimming removed 5 bases from V and 0 bases from J; junction bases left unmatched: 19. The receptor comes from a woman aged 18 to 35 with Graves' hyperthyroidism. Sequencing was performed on blood. The V and J genes are TRBV7-2 and TRBJ1-5; 7 bases are a match to TRBD1. CDR3 residues: CASSPPRRDSRTYSNQPQHF. In DNA form, the CDR3 reads TGTGCCAGCAGCCCGCCCCGGCGGGACAGCCGTACCTATAGCAATCAGCCCCAGCATTTT.